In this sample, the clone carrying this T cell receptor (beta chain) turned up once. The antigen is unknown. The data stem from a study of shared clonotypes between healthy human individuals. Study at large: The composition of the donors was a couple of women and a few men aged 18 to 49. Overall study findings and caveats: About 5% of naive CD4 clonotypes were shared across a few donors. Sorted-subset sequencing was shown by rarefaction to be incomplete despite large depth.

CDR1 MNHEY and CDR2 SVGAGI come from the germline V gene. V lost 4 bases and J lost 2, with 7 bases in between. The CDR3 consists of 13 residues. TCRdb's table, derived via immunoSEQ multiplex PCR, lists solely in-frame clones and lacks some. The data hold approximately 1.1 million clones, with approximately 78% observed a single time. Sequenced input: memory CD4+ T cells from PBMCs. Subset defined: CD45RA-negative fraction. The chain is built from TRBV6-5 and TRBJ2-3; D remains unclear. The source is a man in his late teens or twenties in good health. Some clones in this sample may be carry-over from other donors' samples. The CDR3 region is CASSSPYTDTQYF. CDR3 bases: TGTGCCAGCAGTTCCCCGTACACAGATACGCAGTATTTT.